These 28 T cell receptor beta chains were sequenced from one sample in a study of vaccination effects on CD4 cells after COVID-19. Clones were sequenced by immunoSEQ multiplex PCR, and TCRdb holds only the in-frame ones, with some missing. The table records tens of thousands of clones, roughly three quarters of them present only once. These receptors' targets are unknown. ViraFEST used viral peptide pools to expand antigen-specific CD4+ T cells before sequencing. Investigators separated out CD4+ T cells once around 11 days of culture had passed. Prior SARS-CoV-2 infection was absent in the vaccine recipients, as shown by negative nucleocapsid antibodies. Sequenced material: CD4+ T cells from PBMCs cultured with HCoV-NL63 spike peptides, taken before COVID-19 vaccination. The receptor set was obtained from a human donor who received a COVID-19 vaccine.

This clone was seen just once. The chain combines TRBV7-9 with TRBJ1-1; D is ambiguous. The CDR3 consists of 15 residues. V lost 3 bases to trimming and J lost 3 bases, with 14 bases between them. Looked up from germline, CDR1 is SEHNR and CDR2 is FQNEAQ (reference sequence). CDR3 in DNA: TGTGCCAGCAGCTTGGATTCAGTTAGTCACACTGAAGCTTTCTTT. Its protein is CASSLDSVSHTEAFF.

This clone was seen a single time. The V call is TRBV6-1, the J call TRBJ2-5, with D perhaps TRBD2 (7 bases). This CDR3 is 16 amino acids long. CDR1 and CDR2 from the germline V gene are MNHNS and SASEGT. V lost 5 bases, J lost 0 bases, and 16 bases lay in between. The CDR3 nucleotides are TGTGCCAGCAGTCAAGGGGGGGCCTCGTACCAAGAGACCCAGTACTTC. Its translation: CASSQGGASYQETQYF.

The chain employs TRBV5-5 and TRBJ2-2; D not resolved. The CDR3 is 12 residues long. V gave up 0 bases and J gave up 6 bases, with 3 bases separating them. The germline V gene encodes CDR1 SGHKS and CDR2 YYEKEE (reference sequence). DNA of the CDR3: TGTGCCAGCAGCTTGGGCTCCGGGGAGCTGTTTTTT. Translation: CASSLGSGELFF.

This clone was seen a few times. V gene TRBV19 combines with J gene TRBJ1-2; D is possibly TRBD1 (6 bases). This CDR3 comprises 14 residues. The germline V gene has CDR1 LNHDA and CDR2 SQIVND (reference sequence). V dropped 3 bases and J dropped 4 bases, with 12 bases sitting between them. The CDR3 protein is CASSMRGGSYGYTF. CDR3 nucleotides: TGTGCCAGTAGTATGCGGGGGGGCTCCTATGGCTACACCTTC.

The J gene is TRBJ2-2, the V gene TRBV5-1; no definite D call. Germline V gives CDR1 SGHRS, CDR2 YFSETQ. V was trimmed by 6 bases and J by 6 bases, leaving 21 bases between them. CDR3 length: 16 amino acids. CDR3 DNA: TGCGCCAGCACCAGGATTCTTAGAGGTATTCCCGGGGAGCTGTTTTTT. Its protein product is CASTRILRGIPGELFF.

The chain has TRBV6-6 and TRBJ2-4; TRBD2 matches at 9 bases. The ends lost 2 bases at V and 2 bases at J; junction bases unmatched: 4. This CDR3 has 16 residues. Germline CDR1 MNHNY, CDR2 SVGAGI (reference sequence). CDR3 DNA: TGTGCCAGCAGTTACGGGCGGGGGGGACCCAAAAACATTCAGTACTTC. Amino acid sequence: CASSYGRGGPKNIQYF.

The gene calls are TRBV18 and TRBJ1-6, with D possibly matching TRBD1 (6 bases). The CDR3 has 14 amino acids. Germline CDR1 reads KGHSH; CDR2 reads LQKENI. V gave up 3 bases and J gave up 7 bases, with 10 bases separating them. DNA for the CDR3: TGTGCCAGCTCACCCGGGGACATAAATTCACCCCTCCACTTT. It translates to CASSPGDINSPLHF.

The CDR3 loop reads CASSPDMSSYGYTF. In nucleotides, the CDR3 is TGTGCCAGCAGCCCCGATATGTCGAGCTATGGCTACACCTTC. This chain joins TRBV6-4 and TRBJ1-2; D not resolved. Trimming left V 6 bases short and J 4 bases short, with 15 bases between. The V gene's germline CDR1 is MRHNA and CDR2 SNTAGT. This CDR3 comprises 14 residues.

This chain joins TRBV6-2 or TRBV6-3 and TRBJ2-3, with D unresolved. V was clipped by 2 bases and J by 2 bases, with 14 bases between them. CDR1 and CDR2 (germline): MNHEY, SVGEGT. The CDR3 consists of 16 residues. CDR3 DNA: TGTGCCAGCAGTTACATCGAGAGGAAACTCACAGATACGCAGTATTTT. Its protein is CASSYIERKLTDTQYF.

This chain's CDR3 is CASRRGSTDTQYF. The CDR3 region has the DNA TGTGCCAGCAGACGAGGGAGCACAGATACGCAGTATTTT. The chain uses TRBV3-1 (or the pseudogene TRBV3-2) and TRBJ2-3; D possibly corresponds to TRBD2 (5 bases). V lost 6 bases and J lost 0, with 7 bases in between. This CDR3 is 13 amino acids long. Germline CDR1 reads LGHDT; CDR2 reads YNNKEL (reference sequence).

The genes are TRBV24-1 and TRBJ1-1; D perhaps matches TRBD1 (5 bases). V lost 4 bases and J 9 bases, leaving 14 bases between the germline ends. This CDR3 has 13 amino acids. Germline lookup yields CDR1 KGHDR and CDR2 SFDVKD. In DNA form, the CDR3 reads TGTGCCACCAGTGACCGACTGCAGGGTAAAGCTTTCTTT. Translation gives CATSDRLQGKAFF.

The rearrangement uses TRBV5-1 and TRBJ2-5; weak D call: TRBD1 (6 bases). Germline lookup yields CDR1 SGHRS and CDR2 YFSETQ. This CDR3 has 14 amino acids. Trimming took off 4 bases at V and 2 bases at J, with 12 bases between the two ends. Written as DNA, the CDR3 is TGCGCCAGCAGCCGCACGGACAGTCAAGAGACCCAGTACTTC. Its translation: CASSRTDSQETQYF.

This chain connects TRBV9 to TRBJ1-5, with TRBD1 as a possible D gene (6 bases). The length of the CDR3 is 15 residues. V lost 3 bases, J lost 6 bases, and 16 bases lay in between. Germline values: CDR1 SGDLS, CDR2 YYNGEE. DNA for the CDR3: TGTGCCAGCAGCGCGACGCAGGGGCTCGGTCAGCCCCAGCATTTT. Translating gives CASSATQGLGQPQHF.

This clone was counted between two and nine times. The genes are TRBV5-1 and TRBJ2-3; D might be TRBD1 (6 bases). Germline V gene lookup returns CDR1 SGHRS and CDR2 YFSETQ. The CDR3 length is 15 residues. V lost 3 bases, J lost 3 bases, and 14 bases lay in between. The CDR3 sequence is CASSSGQSDTDTQYF. The DNA for the CDR3 is TGCGCCAGCAGCTCCGGACAGAGTGATACAGATACGCAGTATTTT.

This clone turned up a few times. V gene TRBV6-5 combines with J gene TRBJ1-2, with TRBD1 as a possible D gene (6 bases). The CDR3 runs 15 residues. V dropped 2 bases and J dropped 8 bases, with 18 bases sitting between them. CDR1 is MNHEY and CDR2 is SVGAGI in the germline V gene. CDR3 DNA sequence: TGTGCCAGCAGTTACGCTCCAGGGGCTAGTGGGGGCTACACCTTC. Translating it yields CASSYAPGASGGYTF.

The rearrangement uses TRBV28 and TRBJ2-4; the D is unclear. Trimming left V 6 bases short and J 1 base short, with 10 bases between. The V gene's germline CDR1 is MDHEN and CDR2 SYDVKM. The CDR3 totals 14 residues. CDR3 residues: CASRPGSAKNIQYF. The CDR3 coding sequence is TGTGCCAGCAGGCCCGGATCGGCCAAAAACATTCAGTACTTC.

The rearrangement uses TRBV2 and TRBJ2-3; TRBD1 agrees at 12 bases. With 6 bases clipped from V and 2 bases from J, the junction kept 3 bases outside the gene matches. Germline CDR1 is SNHLY and CDR2 is FYNNEI. The CDR3 runs to 15 residues. Here the CDR3 reads CASRGTGGLTDTQYF. DNA of the CDR3: TGTGCCAGCAGGGGGACAGGGGGCCTCACAGATACGCAGTATTTT.

The chain carries TRBV21-1 and TRBJ1-4; the tabulated D call, TRBD1, remains unverified against the DNA. TRBV21-1 is designated a pseudogene. The length of the CDR3 is 18 residues. CDR3 sequence (DNA): TGTGCCAGCAGCAAAGCCTCATCAGGGGAAGCAACTAATGAAAAACTGTTTTTT. Amino acids: CASSKASSGEATNEKLFF.

The chain employs TRBV18 and TRBJ2-1; D could derive from TRBD1 or TRBD2 (5 bases each). Germline V CDR1 and CDR2: KGHSH, LQKENI. This CDR3 is built from 13 residues. Trimming cost V 4 bases and J 4 bases, with 8 bases left between them. DNA for the CDR3: TGTGCCAGCTCACTTGGGGGTTACAATGAGCAGTTCTTC. This codes for CASSLGGYNEQFF.

This clone was detected only once. The gene calls are TRBV29-1 and TRBJ1-1, with TRBD1 identical over 8 bases. Trimming at V came to 8 bases and at J to 6 bases, leaving 8 bases not matched to a gene. The CDR3 sequence is 12 residues long. CDR1 SQVTM and CDR2 ANQGSEA come from the germline V gene. The CDR3 here is CSPYRGSAEAFF. The CDR3 region has the DNA TGCAGCCCATACAGGGGGAGCGCTGAAGCTTTCTTT.

V and J are TRBV7-2 and TRBJ2-5, with unresolved D. Between the trimmed V and J ends, which lost 5 bases and 5 bases, there was a span of 15 bases. The CDR3 is 14 amino acids. CDR1 SGHTA and CDR2 FQGNSA come from the germline V gene. This CDR3 reads CASSPRWARETQYF. Written as DNA, the CDR3 is TGTGCCAGCAGCCCAAGGTGGGCTAGGGAGACCCAGTACTTC.

The chain carries TRBV18 and TRBJ1-1; tentatively, D is TRBD1 (5 bases). V was cut by 6 bases and J by 5 bases, with 19 bases left in between. The CDR3 contains 15 residues. CDR1 is KGHSH, CDR2 LQKENI, per germline. In nucleotides, the CDR3 is TGTGCCAGCTCGGATTACCTGACCGAGGGGACTGAAGCTTTCTTT. It codes for CASSDYLTEGTEAFF.

The chain is built from TRBV15 and TRBJ2-7; the match to TRBD1 covers 8 bases. From germline, CDR1 is LNHNV and CDR2 YYDKDF (reference sequence). With 7 bases clipped from V and 7 bases from J, the junction kept 9 bases outside the gene matches. The CDR3 spans 13 residues. The CDR3 sequence is CATTEDHRGEQYV. CDR3 sequence (DNA): TGTGCCACCACGGAAGATCACAGGGGGGAGCAGTACGTC.

A single count supports this clone. The V gene is TRBV5-8, the J gene TRBJ2-3, with D perhaps being TRBD1 or TRBD2 (5 bases each). CDR3 length equals 13 residues. The ends were cut back, 1 base at V and 4 bases at J, with 7 bases in the middle. The germline gives CDR1 SGHTS, CDR2 YDEGEE. The CDR3 is CASSLRGADTQYF. In DNA form, the CDR3 reads TGTGCCAGCAGCTTGAGAGGGGCAGATACGCAGTATTTT.

The V gene is TRBV6-5, the J gene TRBJ2-5; 7 bases line up with TRBD1. CDR3 length: 13 residues. Germline CDR1 MNHEY, CDR2 SVGAGI. The V and J ends lost 6 bases and 4 bases, in that order; junction bases with no gene match: 5. The CDR3 here is CASRQTGRETQYF. The CDR3 DNA reads as TGTGCCAGCAGGCAGACAGGGAGAGAGACCCAGTACTTC.

This clone has only a few counts. V is TRBV10-1 and J is TRBJ1-6; unclear D gene. The CDR3 length is 16 residues. From germline, CDR1 is WNHNN and CDR2 SYGVQD (reference sequence). Trimming removed 6 bases at V and 9 bases at J, with 21 bases between. As DNA, the CDR3 is TGCGCCAGCAGGAGCGGTTCCGGGGAAGTTGGTTCACCCCTCCACTTT. Residues: CASRSGSGEVGSPLHF.

This chain connects TRBV6-4 to TRBJ2-1; TRBD2 agrees at 12 bases. This CDR3 has 16 amino acids. The junction had 5 bases not matched to a gene; V was cut back by 3 bases and J by 5 bases. Germline V gene sequence: CDR1 MRHNA, CDR2 SNTAGT. CDR3 loop: CASSEWASGGDNEQFF. The CDR3 DNA is TGTGCCAGCAGTGAGTGGGCTAGCGGGGGGGACAATGAGCAGTTCTTC.

The gene calls are TRBV25-1 and TRBJ2-2, with D maybe TRBD2 (7 bases). This CDR3 is built from 17 residues. Germline CDR1 MGHDK, CDR2 SYGVNS. Trimming shortened V by 2 bases and J by 6 bases, and 19 bases separated the two germline ends. Here the CDR3 reads CASSEPGRGGGAGELFF. CDR3 nucleotides: TGTGCCAGCAGTGAACCCGGCAGAGGGGGGGGCGCCGGGGAGCTGTTTTTT.